The 30 T cell receptor beta chains reported below all come from one sample, sequenced in a study of monozygotic twins with cystic fibrosis. Sequenced by immunoSEQ multiplex PCR; TCRdb stores in-frame clones only, minus some. The profile shows tens of thousands of clones, 95% to 98% of them singletons. Material for sequencing was blood. These receptors all come from a girl aged 10 to 17 with cystic fibrosis.

The chain uses TRBV27 and TRBJ2-5; D call uncertain. CDR3 length equals 15 residues. Germline V gene sequence: CDR1 MNHEY, CDR2 SMNVEV (reference sequence). Trimming left V 5 bases short and J 5 bases short, with 18 bases between. The CDR3 is CASSTDLGPWETQYF. The CDR3 bases are TGTGCCAGCAGTACTGACTTGGGCCCCTGGGAGACCCAGTACTTC.

This sequence joins TRBV4-2 and TRBJ2-7; 7 bases are a match to TRBD1. This CDR3 region has 17 residues. Trimming at V came to 4 bases and at J to 0 bases, leaving 12 bases not matched to a gene. Germline values: CDR1 LGHNA, CDR2 YNFKEQ. CDR3 DNA sequence: TGTGCCAGCAGCCCGTTGCAGCGACAGGGAAGCTCCTACGAGCAGTACTTC. It is translated as CASSPLQRQGSSYEQYF.

The J gene is TRBJ1-5, the V gene TRBV7-2; D uncertain. This CDR3 region has 14 residues. The germline V gene encodes CDR1 SGHTA and CDR2 FQGNSA. V was trimmed by 5 bases and J by 6 bases, leaving 14 bases between them. The CDR3 reads CASSHLDWGQPQHF. CDR3 coding DNA: TGTGCCAGCAGCCATCTCGATTGGGGTCAGCCCCAGCATTTT.

The chain combines TRBV6-6 with TRBJ2-5, with 8 bases that match TRBD1. J gave up 2 bases and V 5 bases, and 4 bases lay outside the gene matches. The CDR3 spans 14 residues. The V gene's germline CDR1 is MNHNY and CDR2 SVGAGI (reference sequence). The DNA for the CDR3 is TGTGCCAGCAGTCCGCGGGACAGGCAAGAGACCCAGTACTTC. Residues: CASSPRDRQETQYF.

The gene calls are TRBV2 and TRBJ2-3; D is undetermined. This CDR3 is 14 amino acids long. V shed 4 bases and J shed 1 base, with 9 bases lying between them. Germline assignment: CDR1 SNHLY and CDR2 FYNNEI. The CDR3 is CASSVRPGTDTQYF. The CDR3 DNA follows: TGTGCCAGCAGTGTAAGACCGGGCACAGATACGCAGTATTTT. Looking up the rest from reference TRBV2 and TRBJ2-3 gives the full variable domain: EPEVTQTPSHQVTQMGQEVILRCVPISNHLYFYWYRQILGQKVEFLVSFYNNEISEKSEIFDDQFSVERPDGSNFTLKIRSTKLEDSAMYFCASSVRPGTDTQYFGPGTRLTVL.

This clone has a single count. The genes are TRBV29-1 and TRBJ2-1; the match to TRBD2 covers 11 bases. V lost 7 bases to trimming and J lost 8 bases; unmatched junction nucleotides: 13. The length of the CDR3 is 15 residues. Germline V CDR1 and CDR2: SQVTM, ANQGSEA. DNA of the CDR3: TGCAGCGCGGAAGGACTAGCGGGTCAATTGGATGAGCAGTTCTTC. It encodes CSAEGLAGQLDEQFF.

The J gene is TRBJ2-3, the V gene TRBV5-4; D possibly corresponds to TRBD1 (5 bases). Per the germline V gene, CDR1 is SGHNT and CDR2 is YYREEE (reference sequence). V was shortened by 7 bases and J by 1 base, with 10 bases between the two germline ends. CDR3 length equals 13 residues. The chain's CDR3 is CASSEQGTDTQYF. The CDR3 DNA reads TGTGCCAGCTCGGAACAGGGCACAGATACGCAGTATTTT.

The chain joins TRBV6-6 to TRBJ1-4; TRBD1 agrees at 9 bases. In germline, CDR1 is MNHNY, CDR2 SVGAGI (reference sequence). The CDR3 has 11 residues. CDR3 nucleotides: TGTGGGACAGGGGATGAGGAAAAACTGTTTTTT. Protein sequence: CGTGDEEKLFF.

The chain has TRBV7-8 and TRBJ2-7, with 7 bases fitting TRBD1. This CDR3 has 14 amino acids. The V and J ends lost 5 bases and 0 bases, in that order; junction bases with no gene match: 4. The germline V gene encodes CDR1 SGHVS and CDR2 FQNEAQ. CDR3 sequence (DNA): TGTGCCAGCAGCGAGGGACAGCTCTCCTACGAGCAGTACTTC. It is translated as CASSEGQLSYEQYF.

This chain uses TRBV5-1 with TRBJ2-2; TRBD1 is a possible D gene (6 bases). CDR3 size: 16 residues. Looked up from germline, CDR1 is SGHRS and CDR2 is YFSETQ. V lost 1 base and J 8 bases, leaving 18 bases between the germline ends. CDR3 sequence: CASSLSTGKSRGELFF. The CDR3 DNA sequence: TGCGCCAGCAGCTTGTCAACAGGGAAAAGTAGGGGGGAGCTGTTTTTT.

This clone was detected once. The chain carries TRBV7-9 and TRBJ2-1; 10 bases fit TRBD2. Germline-derived CDR1 and CDR2 are SEHNR and FQNEAQ (reference sequence). The V and J ends lost 2 bases and 10 bases, in that order; junction bases with no gene match: 14. The CDR3 contains 17 residues. The CDR3 DNA reads as TGTGCCAGCAGCTTACTCCGGGGGGCTAGCGGGAGTGGGGAGCAGTTCTTC. Its translation is CASSLLRGASGSGEQFF.

The V gene is TRBV15, the J gene TRBJ2-7; no definite D call. Germline values: CDR1 LNHNV, CDR2 YYDKDF (reference sequence). This CDR3 is 13 amino acids long. Trimming pared 1 base from V and 1 base from J, leaving 5 bases between. The CDR3 reads CATSRADSYEQYF. DNA for the CDR3: TGTGCCACCAGCAGAGCAGATTCCTACGAGCAGTACTTC.

V and J are TRBV27 and TRBJ2-2; D ambiguous. Per germline, CDR1 MNHEY and CDR2 SMNVEV (reference sequence). The CDR3 covers 15 residues. V was clipped by 2 bases and J by 5 bases, with 12 bases between them. The CDR3 loop is CASSLIGSRTGELFF. In DNA form, the CDR3 reads TGTGCCAGCAGTTTAATCGGGTCAAGGACCGGGGAGCTGTTTTTT.

The genes are TRBV27 and TRBJ1-1; tentatively, D is TRBD1 (5 bases). Germline V lookup: CDR1 MNHEY, CDR2 SMNVEV (reference sequence). V gave up 2 bases and J gave up 6 bases, with 13 bases separating them. The CDR3 consists of 14 residues. The CDR3 sequence is CASSLTGHRPEAFF. The DNA of the CDR3 is TGTGCCAGCAGTTTAACTGGACACAGGCCTGAAGCTTTCTTT.

V usage is TRBV13 and J usage is TRBJ1-4, with 8 bases aligning to TRBD1. CDR1 and CDR2 from the germline V gene are PRHDT and FYEKMQ (reference sequence). The junction had 12 bases not matched to a gene; V was cut back by 5 bases and J by 1 base. This CDR3 is built from 18 residues. The CDR3 coding sequence is TGTGCCAGCAGCCCCTACGACAGGGGCAGTTTAACTAATGAAAAACTGTTTTTT. Translated, it gives CASSPYDRGSLTNEKLFF.

The count of this clone is one. The chain recombines TRBV6-5 with TRBJ2-7; 11 bases fit TRBD2. CDR3 length: 14 amino acids. The V gene's germline CDR1 is MNHEY and CDR2 SVGAGI. The trim removed 5 bases at V and 9 bases at J, leaving 9 bases unmatched. The CDR3 DNA reads TGTGCCAGCAGTCCTAGACTAGCGGGAACGGTGCAGTACTTC. Translating gives CASSPRLAGTVQYF.

V is TRBV19 and J is TRBJ1-5; 9 bases are shared with TRBD1. Germline CDR1 and CDR2: LNHDA and SQIVND (reference sequence). This CDR3 region has 16 residues. Losses at the gene ends were 3 bases for V and 4 bases for J; bases not matched to a gene: 7. The CDR3 sequence: CASSIIPGTGNQPQHF. The CDR3 nucleotides are TGTGCCAGTAGTATTATACCCGGGACAGGGAATCAGCCCCAGCATTTT.

This clone was seen once. The CDR3 bases are TGTGCCAGCAGACAGCGGGGGACGAACACCGGGGAGCTGTTTTTT. Translating gives CASRQRGTNTGELFF. The chain couples TRBV27 to TRBJ2-2; 8 nucleotides agree with TRBD2. CDR3 length: 15 amino acids. Unmatched junction bases numbered 3, after V lost 6 bases and J lost 0 bases. Germline CDR1 is MNHEY and CDR2 is SMNVEV (reference sequence).

The J gene is TRBJ1-1, the V gene TRBV27; D not resolved. Trimming took 5 bases from V and 0 from J, leaving 7 bases between them. Germline V gene data show CDR1 as MNHEY and CDR2 as SMNVEV (reference sequence). The length of the CDR3 is 13 residues. The CDR3 spells CASSLKMNTEAFF. As DNA, the CDR3 is TGTGCCAGCAGTCTAAAGATGAACACTGAAGCTTTCTTT.

The chain joins TRBV19 to TRBJ2-2, with 14 bases matching TRBD2. Germline V gene lookup returns CDR1 LNHDA and CDR2 SQIVND (reference sequence). This CDR3 has 18 residues. Trimming at V came to 7 bases and at J to 3 bases, leaving 10 bases not matched to a gene. This chain's CDR3 is CASISTSGRAGYTGELFF. The CDR3 DNA follows: TGTGCCAGTATTTCGACTAGCGGGAGGGCCGGATACACCGGGGAGCTGTTTTTT.

The chain recombines TRBV5-4 with TRBJ2-1; D remains unclear. This CDR3 is 15 amino acids long. Germline values: CDR1 SGHNT, CDR2 YYREEE (reference sequence). Trimming took 2 bases from V and 3 from J, leaving 12 bases between them. The CDR3, as DNA: TGTGCCAGCAGCTTCGGCAGCTTAATCTACAATGAGCAGTTCTTC. The encoded protein is CASSFGSLIYNEQFF. The variable domain in full, with the rest retrieved from reference TRBV5-4 and TRBJ2-1, is ETGVTQSPTHLIKTRGQQVTLRCSSQSGHNTVSWYQQALGQGPQFIFQYYREEENGRGNFPPRFSGLQFPNYSSELNVNALELDDSALYLCASSFGSLIYNEQFFGPGTRLTVL.

The rearrangement uses TRBV15 and TRBJ1-1; D is perhaps TRBD1 (6 bases). CDR1 is LNHNV and CDR2 is YYDKDF in the germline V gene (reference sequence). Trimming took off 2 bases at V and 3 bases at J, with 19 bases between the two ends. The CDR3 runs 17 residues. CDR3 amino acids: CATSRTLSQGPYTEAFF. The CDR3 DNA is TGTGCCACCAGCAGAACTCTATCACAGGGCCCGTACACTGAAGCTTTCTTT.

CDR3 in amino acids: CASSFAGPMTYNEQFF. The DNA for the CDR3 is TGTGCCAGCAGTTTCGCTGGACCTATGACCTACAATGAGCAGTTCTTC. The gene calls are TRBV27 and TRBJ2-1, with D unclear. The CDR3 consists of 16 residues. Germline V gene lookup returns CDR1 MNHEY and CDR2 SMNVEV (reference sequence). Trimming removed 3 bases from V and 2 bases from J, with 14 bases in between.

This chain connects TRBV19 to TRBJ2-1, with 9 bases fitting TRBD2. The junction had 10 bases not matched to a gene; V was cut back by 3 bases and J by 4 bases. From germline, CDR1 is LNHDA and CDR2 SQIVND (reference sequence). The CDR3 totals 17 residues. CDR3 bases: TGTGCCAGTAGTATGGGATCGATAGCGGGAGCTTACAATGAGCAGTTCTTC. Its translation is CASSMGSIAGAYNEQFF.

The CDR3, as DNA: TGTGCCTCCCTTAGTGGGGACGGAGATGAGCAGTTCTTC. This translates into CASLSGDGDEQFF. The gene calls are TRBV10-3 and TRBJ2-1; the D gene could be TRBD1 or TRBD2 (5 bases each). The CDR3 is 13 residues long. V lost 11 bases and J lost 8, with 19 bases in between. Germline CDR1 is ENHRY and CDR2 is SYGVKD.

CDR3 loop: CASSLGSGDTEAFF. The CDR3 DNA reads as TGTGCCAGCAGTTTAGGGAGCGGAGACACTGAAGCTTTCTTT. The rearrangement joins TRBV28 to TRBJ1-1; unclear D gene. From germline, CDR1 is MDHEN and CDR2 SYDVKM. This CDR3 is built from 14 residues. With 2 bases removed from V and 3 bases from J, the gap between germline ends came to 10 bases.

The rearrangement joins TRBV4-1 to TRBJ2-3; perhaps D is TRBD1 or TRBD2 (7 bases each). Germline V lookup: CDR1 MGHRA, CDR2 YSYEKL. V lost 6 bases and J lost 1, with 17 bases in between. The CDR3 runs 16 residues. The CDR3 DNA reads as TGCGCCAGCAGGCGCCCAGGGGGGGGCCGCACAGATACGCAGTATTTT. It translates to CASRRPGGGRTDTQYF.

V gene TRBV18 combines with J gene TRBJ2-7; TRBD1 matches at 9 bases. The CDR3 has 13 residues. The germline CDR1 and CDR2 sequences are KGHSH and LQKENI. Trimming at V came to 5 bases and at J to 5 bases, leaving 4 bases not matched to a gene. The CDR3 protein is CASSSGTGNEQYV. CDR3 coding DNA: TGTGCCAGCTCATCCGGGACAGGGAACGAGCAGTACGTC.

This chain connects TRBV27 to TRBJ2-7, with 11 bases that match TRBD2. Germline loops: CDR1 MNHEY, CDR2 SMNVEV (reference sequence). The CDR3 has 15 amino acids. The junction had 9 bases not matched to a gene; V was cut back by 8 bases and J by 3 bases. The CDR3 loop is CASGPLAGDFYEQYV. The CDR3 DNA follows: TGTGCCAGCGGGCCACTAGCGGGGGACTTCTACGAGCAGTACGTC.

The genes are TRBV28 and TRBJ2-7; D is ambiguous. Germline CDR1 MDHEN, CDR2 SYDVKM. The germline V and J ends were trimmed by 4 bases and 4 bases, with 11 bases remaining between them. This CDR3 spans 13 amino acids. The DNA for the CDR3 is TGTGCCAGCAGTTCAATGTTGGGGTACGAGCAGTACTTC. It yields the protein CASSSMLGYEQYF.